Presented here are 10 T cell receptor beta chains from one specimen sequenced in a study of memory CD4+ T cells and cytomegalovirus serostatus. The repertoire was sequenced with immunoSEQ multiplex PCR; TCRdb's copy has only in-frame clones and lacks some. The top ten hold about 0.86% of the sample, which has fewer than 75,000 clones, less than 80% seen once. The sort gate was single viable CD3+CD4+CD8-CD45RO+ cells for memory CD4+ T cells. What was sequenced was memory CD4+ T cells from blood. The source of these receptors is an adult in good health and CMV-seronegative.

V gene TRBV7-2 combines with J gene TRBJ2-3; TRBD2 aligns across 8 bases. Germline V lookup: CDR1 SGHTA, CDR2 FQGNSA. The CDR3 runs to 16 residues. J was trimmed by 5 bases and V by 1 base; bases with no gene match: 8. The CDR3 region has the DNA TGTGCCAGCAGCTTAGGGAGGACTAGCCTTATAGATACGCAGTATTTT. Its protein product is CASSLGRTSLIDTQYF.

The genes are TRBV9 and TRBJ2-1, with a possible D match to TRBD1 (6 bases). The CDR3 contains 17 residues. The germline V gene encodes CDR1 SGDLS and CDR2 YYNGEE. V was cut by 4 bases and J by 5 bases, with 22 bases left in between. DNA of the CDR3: TGTGCCAGCAGCACATACAGTTGGCAGGGACACGACAATGAGCAGTTCTTC. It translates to CASSTYSWQGHDNEQFF.

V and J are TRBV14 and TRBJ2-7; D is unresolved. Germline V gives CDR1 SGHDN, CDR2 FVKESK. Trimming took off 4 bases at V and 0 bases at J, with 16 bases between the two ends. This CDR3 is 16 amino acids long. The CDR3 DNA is TGTGCCAGCAGCCTAGATACCGCTGCCAGCTCCTACGAGCAGTACTTC. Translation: CASSLDTAASSYEQYF.

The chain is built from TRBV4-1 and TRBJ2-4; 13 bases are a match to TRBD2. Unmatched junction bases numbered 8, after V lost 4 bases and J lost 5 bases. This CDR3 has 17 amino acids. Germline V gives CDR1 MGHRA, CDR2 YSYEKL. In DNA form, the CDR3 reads TGCGCCAGCAGCCCTTGGACTAGCGGGAGCGTCCAAAACATTCAGTACTTC. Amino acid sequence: CASSPWTSGSVQNIQYF.

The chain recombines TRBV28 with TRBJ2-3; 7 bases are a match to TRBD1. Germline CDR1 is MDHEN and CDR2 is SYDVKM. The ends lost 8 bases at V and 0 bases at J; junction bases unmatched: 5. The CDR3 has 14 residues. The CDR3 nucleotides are TGTGCCAGCGCCAGACAGGGAAGCACAGATACGCAGTATTTT. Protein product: CASARQGSTDTQYF. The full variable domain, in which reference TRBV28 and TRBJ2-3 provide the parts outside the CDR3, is DVKVTQSSRYLVKRTGEKVFLECVQDMDHENMFWYRQDPGLGLRLIYFSYDVKMKEKGDIPEGYSVSREKKERFSLILESASTNQTSMYLCASARQGSTDTQYFGPGTRLTVL.

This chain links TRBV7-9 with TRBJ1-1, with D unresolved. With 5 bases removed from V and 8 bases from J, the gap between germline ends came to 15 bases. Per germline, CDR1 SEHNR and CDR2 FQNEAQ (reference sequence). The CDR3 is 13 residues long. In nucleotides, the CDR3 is TGTGCCAGCAGCACGGACGGTTACGGAGAAGCTTTCTTT. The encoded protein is CASSTDGYGEAFF.

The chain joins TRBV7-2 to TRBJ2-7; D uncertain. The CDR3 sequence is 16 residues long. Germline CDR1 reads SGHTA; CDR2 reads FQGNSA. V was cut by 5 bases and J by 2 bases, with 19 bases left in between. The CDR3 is CASSPGGITGAYEQYF. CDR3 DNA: TGTGCCAGCAGCCCCGGCGGAATAACTGGAGCCTACGAGCAGTACTTC.

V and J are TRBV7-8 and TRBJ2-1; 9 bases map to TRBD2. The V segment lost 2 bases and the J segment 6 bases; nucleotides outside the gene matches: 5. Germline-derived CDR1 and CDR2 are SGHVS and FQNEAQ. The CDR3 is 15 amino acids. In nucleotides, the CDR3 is TGTGCCAGCAGCTTATTAGGCGGGGGGGGCAATGAGCAGTTCTTC. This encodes CASSLLGGGGNEQFF.

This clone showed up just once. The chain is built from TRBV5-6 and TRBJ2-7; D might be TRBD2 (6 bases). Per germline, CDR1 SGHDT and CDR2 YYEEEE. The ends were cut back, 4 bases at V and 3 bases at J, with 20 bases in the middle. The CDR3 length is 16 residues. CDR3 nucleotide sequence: TGTGCCAGCAGCCTGGACGGGGGAGGCTTCGACTACGAGCAGTACTTC. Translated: CASSLDGGGFDYEQYF.

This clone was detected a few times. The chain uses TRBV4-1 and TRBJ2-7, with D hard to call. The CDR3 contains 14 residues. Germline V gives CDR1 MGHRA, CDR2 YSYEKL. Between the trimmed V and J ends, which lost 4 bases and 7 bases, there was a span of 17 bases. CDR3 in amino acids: CASSLTIGAGEQYF. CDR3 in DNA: TGCGCCAGCAGCCTCACTATCGGCGCTGGAGAGCAGTACTTC.